This TCR beta chain was identified during a study of shared clonotypes between healthy human individuals. In the CD4+ fraction, cells were divided into CD45RA+ naive and CD45RA-negative memory subsets. The assay was immunoSEQ multiplex PCR, and TCRdb's table has in-frame clones only and misses some. The data hold some 2,500,000 clones, with around 93% observed a single time. The germline V gene encodes CDR1 SSHAT and CDR2 FNYEAQ (reference sequence). CDR3 length equals 18 residues. Between the trimmed V and J ends, which lost 4 bases and 5 bases, there was a span of 21 bases. This chain joins TRBV7-7 and TRBJ2-6; D gene uncertain. This sequence originates from a man younger than 35 in good health. Some clones in this sample may be carry-over from other donors' samples. The sample was naive CD4+ T cells from PBMCs. The subset is: CD45RA+ positively selected. DNA for the CDR3: TGTGCCAGCAGCTATGTACCTATGCCACAAAGTCGGGCCAACGTCCTGACTTTC. It codes for CASSYVPMPQSRANVLTF.